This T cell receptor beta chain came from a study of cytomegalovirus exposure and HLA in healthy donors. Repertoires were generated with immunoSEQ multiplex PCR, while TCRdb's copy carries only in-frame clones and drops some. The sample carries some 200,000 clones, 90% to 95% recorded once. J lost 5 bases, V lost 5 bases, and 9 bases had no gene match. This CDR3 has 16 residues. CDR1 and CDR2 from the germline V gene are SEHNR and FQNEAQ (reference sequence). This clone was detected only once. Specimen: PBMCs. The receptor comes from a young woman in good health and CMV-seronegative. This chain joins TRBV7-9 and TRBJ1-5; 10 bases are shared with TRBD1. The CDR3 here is CASSAGTGVLHQPQHF. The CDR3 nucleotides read TGTGCCAGCAGCGCCGGGACAGGGGTTCTCCATCAGCCCCAGCATTTT.